These 22 T cell receptor beta chains were sequenced from one sample in a study of vaccination effects on CD4 cells after COVID-19. For these TCRs, the target antigens are not known. Before sequencing took place, the ViraFEST assay used viral peptide pools to expand antigen-specific CD4+ T cells. The culture ran for approximately 9 days before CD4+ T cells were isolated. Negative nucleocapsid antibody tests before and after vaccination confirmed no previous SARS-CoV-2 infection. This table comes from immunoSEQ multiplex PCR, and its TCRdb copy is limited to in-frame clones, with some not included. The sample lists under 75,000 clones, approximately 80% occurring once. The input for sequencing was CD4+ T cells from PBMCs cultured with SARS-CoV-2 spike peptides, taken before COVID-19 vaccination. The receptors originated from a human donor who received a COVID-19 vaccine.

The CDR3 DNA is TGTGCCATCAGTGGGAAAGATCGGGGGAGCTCCTACAATGAGCAGTTCTTC. This encodes CAISGKDRGSSYNEQFF. This chain joins TRBV10-3 and TRBJ2-1; possibly TRBD2 for D (6 bases). The length of the CDR3 is 17 residues. Germline CDR1 and CDR2: ENHRY and SYGVKD. V was clipped by 4 bases and J by 0 bases, with 16 bases between them.

The chain recombines TRBV29-1 with TRBJ1-2; 12 bases are a match to TRBD1. Trimming took 6 bases from V and 8 from J; bases not matched to a gene: 13. The germline V gene encodes CDR1 SQVTM and CDR2 ANQGSEA. This CDR3 comprises 15 residues. CDR3 DNA: TGCAGCGTCGTACTTCGGGACAGGGGGCTCCGAGGCTACACCTTC. Translated, it gives CSVVLRDRGLRGYTF.

CDR3 amino acids: CASSLRQPVNSPLHF. In nucleotides, the CDR3 is TGTGCCAGCAGCCTTCGACAGCCGGTGAATTCACCCCTCCACTTT. The rearrangement joins TRBV7-2 to TRBJ1-6, with D possibly being TRBD1 (5 bases). CDR3 size: 15 residues. Germline CDR1 SGHTA, CDR2 FQGNSA. The germline V and J ends were trimmed by 5 bases and 7 bases, with 15 bases remaining between them.

In DNA form, the CDR3 reads TGTGCCAGCAGTTTAACCTACAATGAGCAGTTCTTC. Protein sequence: CASSLTYNEQFF. The chain couples TRBV28 to TRBJ2-1; D gene unclear. In germline, CDR1 is MDHEN, CDR2 SYDVKM. The CDR3 length is 12 residues. The germline V and J ends were trimmed by 2 bases and 2 bases, with 1 base remaining between them.

CDR3 residues: CASSFTAQETQYF. DNA of the CDR3: TGCGCCAGCAGCTTCACCGCCCAGGAGACCCAGTACTTC. The V gene is TRBV5-1, the J gene TRBJ2-5; unclear D gene. The CDR3 runs to 13 residues. CDR1 is SGHRS, CDR2 YFSETQ, per germline. The V end lost 2 bases, the J end lost 5 bases, and 10 bases lay between the germline ends.

The V and J genes are TRBV5-1 and TRBJ1-4; D remains ambiguous. Looked up from germline, CDR1 is SGHRS and CDR2 is YFSETQ. The CDR3 extends over 16 amino acids. The V gene lost 4 bases and the J gene lost 8 bases, with 21 bases spanning the gap. The CDR3 DNA is TGCGCCAGCAGCGTTGGACGGTCCCAACTCGGGGAAAAACTGTTTTTT. Protein sequence: CASSVGRSQLGEKLFF.

A few counts support this clone. The CDR3 sequence is CASKKTGRDLGQPQHF. CDR3 sequence (DNA): TGTGCCAGCAAGAAGACGGGCAGGGATCTTGGTCAGCCCCAGCATTTT. The genes are TRBV6-6 and TRBJ1-5; D might be TRBD1 (5 bases). The germline V gene has CDR1 MNHNY and CDR2 SVGAGI (reference sequence). This CDR3 is built from 16 residues. Deletions cut 7 bases from V and 6 bases from J, with 22 bases between.

V usage is TRBV5-5 and J usage is TRBJ1-1, with D perhaps matching TRBD1 (6 bases). This CDR3 is 14 amino acids long. Trimming stripped 0 bases from V and 3 bases from J, with 9 bases between. Germline V gene sequence: CDR1 SGHKS, CDR2 YYEKEE (reference sequence). CDR3 sequence reads: CASSLVTGYTEAFF. The DNA for the CDR3 is TGTGCCAGCAGCTTGGTAACAGGGTACACTGAAGCTTTCTTT.

CDR3 loop: CASSEGRAYEAFF. Written as DNA, the CDR3 is TGTGCCAGCAGTGAAGGACGGGCCTATGAAGCTTTCTTT. The rearrangement uses TRBV6-1 and TRBJ1-1; no clear D gene. The CDR3 has 13 residues. The V gene lost 1 base and the J gene lost 7 bases, with 10 bases spanning the gap. Germline V gene lookup returns CDR1 MNHNS and CDR2 SASEGT.

V and J are TRBV24-1 and TRBJ2-1; D gene ambiguous. Germline CDR1 reads KGHDR; CDR2 reads SFDVKD. V was shortened by 2 bases and J by 5 bases, with 12 bases between the two germline ends. The CDR3 has 15 amino acids. The CDR3 DNA is TGTGCCACCAGTGATTCTTTCGGCTTTCACAATGAGCAGTTCTTC. It specifies CATSDSFGFHNEQFF.

The chain is built from TRBV6-5 and TRBJ1-1, with no clear D. Trimming took off 7 bases at V and 3 bases at J, with 15 bases between the two ends. The CDR3 is made up of 14 amino acids. Germline values: CDR1 MNHEY, CDR2 SVGAGI. The CDR3 reads CASTRDGGHTEAFF. CDR3 DNA: TGTGCCAGCACCAGAGACGGCGGACACACTGAAGCTTTCTTT.

The chain links TRBV19 to TRBJ1-4; the D gene is possibly TRBD1 (5 bases). CDR3 length: 16 residues. From germline, CDR1 is LNHDA and CDR2 SQIVND (reference sequence). V was cut by 4 bases and J by 7 bases, with 19 bases left in between. Here the CDR3 reads CASSSPDTFGAEKLFF. CDR3 nucleotides: TGTGCCAGTAGTAGCCCAGACACCTTCGGGGCTGAAAAACTGTTTTTT.

The chain links TRBV27 to TRBJ2-3; D tentatively reads TRBD1 or TRBD2 (5 bases each). The CDR3 loop spans 15 amino acids. The V end was cut by 0 bases, the J end by 5 bases, with 12 bases between. CDR1 is MNHEY, CDR2 SMNVEV, per germline (reference sequence). In DNA form, the CDR3 reads TGTGCCAGCAGTTTATCAAGGGGAGCAGAAGATACGCAGTATTTT. The encoded protein is CASSLSRGAEDTQYF.

This clone was picked up one time. J is TRBJ2-2 and V is TRBV30; a weak D match, TRBD2 (6 bases). There are 14 residues in the CDR3. Looked up from germline, CDR1 is GTSNPN and CDR2 is SVGIG (reference sequence). V lost 7 bases and J lost 4, with 16 bases in between. The CDR3 DNA is TGTGCCTTCCCCCGCCGGGGAGGCACCGGGGAGCTGTTTTTT. Translation gives CAFPRRGGTGELFF.

This clone has only one observation. This chain joins TRBV6-2 or TRBV6-3 and TRBJ2-4, with 7 bases fitting TRBD1. CDR1 and CDR2 (germline): MNHEY, SVGEGT. CDR3 length: 13 amino acids. With 5 bases clipped from V and 5 bases from J, the junction kept 3 bases outside the gene matches. CDR3 residues: CASSRDSQNIQYF. The CDR3 bases are TGTGCCAGCAGTCGGGACAGTCAAAACATTCAGTACTTC.

This chain joins TRBV14 and TRBJ1-1; weak D call: TRBD1 (5 bases). Trimming took 3 bases from V and 6 from J, leaving 11 bases between them. The length of the CDR3 is 13 residues. Germline V gene sequence: CDR1 SGHDN, CDR2 FVKESK. Here the CDR3 reads CASSHQQVAEAFF. The CDR3 region has the DNA TGTGCCAGCAGCCACCAACAGGTAGCTGAAGCTTTCTTT.

This clone was detected only once. The chain joins TRBV7-2 to TRBJ1-2; D may be TRBD1 (5 bases). There are 17 residues in the CDR3. V was trimmed by 1 base and J by 4 bases, leaving 19 bases between them. Per the germline V gene, CDR1 is SGHTA and CDR2 is FQGNSA. CDR3 region: CASSLEAGRVGGYGYTF. CDR3 nucleotides: TGTGCCAGCAGCTTAGAAGCCGGCAGGGTCGGTGGCTATGGCTACACCTTC.

This clone was observed a handful of times. This chain uses TRBV3-1 (or the pseudogene TRBV3-2) with TRBJ1-2; 8 bases align to TRBD1. The CDR3 sequence is 16 residues long. After removal of 0 bases from V and 5 bases from J, the junction contained 8 bases not matched to a gene. Germline V lookup: CDR1 LGHDT, CDR2 YNNKEL (reference sequence). The DNA for the CDR3 is TGTGCCAGCAGCCAAGATCGAGACAGGGGCCGATATGGCTACACCTTC. Translated, it gives CASSQDRDRGRYGYTF.

The V call is TRBV28, the J call TRBJ1-5; D gene uncertain. The length of the CDR3 is 13 residues. Germline CDR1 MDHEN, CDR2 SYDVKM. Trimming stripped 3 bases from V and 3 bases from J, with 6 bases between. CDR3 DNA sequence: TGTGCCAGCAGTTTGACGATCAATCAGCCCCAGCATTTT. Protein product: CASSLTINQPQHF.

The chain has TRBV3-1 (or the pseudogene TRBV3-2) and TRBJ2-5; no clear D gene. The CDR3 is made up of 14 amino acids. Between the trimmed V and J ends, which lost 4 bases and 2 bases, there was a span of 11 bases. In germline, CDR1 is LGHDT, CDR2 YNNKEL (reference sequence). The CDR3 is CASSLRGTQETQYF. In DNA, the CDR3 is TGTGCCAGCAGCCTTCGAGGCACTCAAGAGACCCAGTACTTC.

The chain links TRBV7-8 to TRBJ1-1, with a tentative D call TRBD1 (5 bases). Germline-derived CDR1 and CDR2 are SGHVS and FQNEAQ. V was pared by 5 bases and J by 1 base, with 14 bases between. The CDR3 spans 15 residues. The CDR3 protein is CASSHGHGQNTEAFF. As DNA, the CDR3 is TGTGCCAGCAGCCACGGACACGGCCAGAACACTGAAGCTTTCTTT.

The chain couples TRBV4-2 to TRBJ1-2; weak D call: TRBD1 (5 bases). V was trimmed by 0 bases and J by 5 bases, leaving 13 bases between them. Germline CDR1 is LGHNA and CDR2 is YNFKEQ. The CDR3 is 15 residues long. Written as DNA, the CDR3 is TGTGCCAGCAGCCAAGAACGACAGCTATTTTATGGCTACACCTTC. Its protein product is CASSQERQLFYGYTF.